What follows is one T cell receptor (beta chain) and its context. The CDR3 is 16 amino acids. Germline V CDR1 and CDR2: MDHEN, SYDVKM. The V end was cut by 5 bases, the J end by 5 bases, with 18 bases between. These data originate in a study of blood T cell repertoires in COVID-19. About the study: PBMCs, B-cell-depleted T cells, or T cells were the source of the cDNA or gDNA that made up the material.

Original processing notes: Amplification of reference gene primers provided the estimated nucleated cell counts. Here immunoSEQ multiplex PCR was the method, and the copy in TCRdb shows in-frame clones only, minus some. The D gene and trimming were derived from the DNA, and the V and J assignments and clone size from that table. Of 300,000 or so clones in the sample, roughly nine tenths were seen once. The sequence was collected from a woman in her twenties or thirties with COVID-19, enrolled during active disease. The rearrangement uses TRBV28 and TRBJ2-2, with D possibly TRBD1 on 6 matching bases. The sequenced material came from peripheral blood. The CDR3 DNA sequence: TGTGCCAGCAGTCTCTCCGGACAGAGAGGAACCGGGGAGCTGTTTTTT. This codes for CASSLSGQRGTGELFF.